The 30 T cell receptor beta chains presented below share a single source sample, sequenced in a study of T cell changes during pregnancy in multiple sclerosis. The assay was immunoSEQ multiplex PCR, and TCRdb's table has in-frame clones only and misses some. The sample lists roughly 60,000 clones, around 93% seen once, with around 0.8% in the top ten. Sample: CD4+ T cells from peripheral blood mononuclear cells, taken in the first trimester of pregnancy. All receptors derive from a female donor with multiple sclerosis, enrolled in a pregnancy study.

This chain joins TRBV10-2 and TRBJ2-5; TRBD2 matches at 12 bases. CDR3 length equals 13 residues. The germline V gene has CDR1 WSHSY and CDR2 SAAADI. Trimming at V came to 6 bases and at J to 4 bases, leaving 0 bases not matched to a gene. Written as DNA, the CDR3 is TGCGCCAGCAGGACTAGCGGGGGAGAGACCCAGTACTTC. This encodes CASRTSGGETQYF.

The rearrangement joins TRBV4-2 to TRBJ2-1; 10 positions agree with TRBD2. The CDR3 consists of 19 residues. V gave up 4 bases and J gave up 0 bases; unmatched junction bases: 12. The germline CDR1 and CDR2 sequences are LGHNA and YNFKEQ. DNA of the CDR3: TGTGCCAGCAGCCCTCGCCTAGCGGGGGCCCTGAGCTCCTACAATGAGCAGTTCTTC. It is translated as CASSPRLAGALSSYNEQFF.

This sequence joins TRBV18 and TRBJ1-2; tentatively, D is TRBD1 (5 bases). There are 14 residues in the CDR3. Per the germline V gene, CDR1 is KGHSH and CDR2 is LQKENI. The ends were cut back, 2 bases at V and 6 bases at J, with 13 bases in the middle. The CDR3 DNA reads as TGTGCCAGCTCACCAAGGGCAGGGAGGGATGGCTACACCTTC. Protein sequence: CASSPRAGRDGYTF.

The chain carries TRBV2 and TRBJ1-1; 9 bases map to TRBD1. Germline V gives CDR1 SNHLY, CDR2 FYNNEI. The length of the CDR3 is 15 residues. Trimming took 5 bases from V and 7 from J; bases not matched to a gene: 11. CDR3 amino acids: CASSSLDRGFVEAFF. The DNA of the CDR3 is TGTGCCAGCAGTTCCCTTGACAGGGGGTTCGTTGAAGCTTTCTTT.

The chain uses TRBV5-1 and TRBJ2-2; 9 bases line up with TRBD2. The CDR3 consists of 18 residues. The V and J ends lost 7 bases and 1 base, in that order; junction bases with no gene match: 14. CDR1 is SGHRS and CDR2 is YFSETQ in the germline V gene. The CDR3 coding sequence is TGCGCCAGCTCCCTCCCTAGCGGGGCCCCTGGGAACACCGGGGAGCTGTTTTTT. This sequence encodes CASSLPSGAPGNTGELFF.

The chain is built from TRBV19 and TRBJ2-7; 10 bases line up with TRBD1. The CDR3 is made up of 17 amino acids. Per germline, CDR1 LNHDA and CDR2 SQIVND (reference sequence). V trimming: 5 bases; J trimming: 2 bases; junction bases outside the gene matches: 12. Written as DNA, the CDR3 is TGTGCCAGTAGTGGGACTCGGACAGGGGGGGTTCCCTACGAGCAGTACTTC. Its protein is CASSGTRTGGVPYEQYF.

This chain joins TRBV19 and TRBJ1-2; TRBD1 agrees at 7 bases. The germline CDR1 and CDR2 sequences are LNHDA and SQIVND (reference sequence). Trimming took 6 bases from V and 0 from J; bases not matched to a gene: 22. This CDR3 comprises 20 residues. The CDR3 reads CASRKGQSKGSRIANYGYTF. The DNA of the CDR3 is TGTGCCAGTAGGAAGGGACAGTCAAAAGGATCTAGAATAGCTAACTATGGCTACACCTTC.

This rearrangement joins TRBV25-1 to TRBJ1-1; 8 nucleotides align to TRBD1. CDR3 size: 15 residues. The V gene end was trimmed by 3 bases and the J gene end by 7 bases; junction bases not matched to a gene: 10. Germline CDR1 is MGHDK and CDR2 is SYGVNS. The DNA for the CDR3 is TGTGCCAGCAGTGAGGGCCAGGGGGCGCGCGGTGAAGCTTTCTTT. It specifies CASSEGQGARGEAFF.

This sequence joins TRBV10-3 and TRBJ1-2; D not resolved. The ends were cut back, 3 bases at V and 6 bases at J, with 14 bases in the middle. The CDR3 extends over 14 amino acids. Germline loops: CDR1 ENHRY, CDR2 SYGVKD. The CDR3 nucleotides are TGTGCCATCAGTGATTTCGGGGTCGGAGATGGCTACACCTTC. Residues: CAISDFGVGDGYTF.

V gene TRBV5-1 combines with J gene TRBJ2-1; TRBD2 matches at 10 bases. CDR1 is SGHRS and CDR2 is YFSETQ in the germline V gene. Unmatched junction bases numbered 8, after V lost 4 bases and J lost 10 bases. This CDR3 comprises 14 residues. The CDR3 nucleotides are TGCGCCAGCAGCCTCGGGACTAGCGTTAGGGAGCAGTTCTTC. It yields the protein CASSLGTSVREQFF. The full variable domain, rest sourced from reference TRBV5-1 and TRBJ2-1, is KAGVTQTPRYLIKTRGQQVTLSCSPISGHRSVSWYQQTPGQGLQFLFEYFSETQRNKGNFPGRFSGRQFSNSRSEMNVSTLELGDSALYLCASSLGTSVREQFFGPGTRLTVL.

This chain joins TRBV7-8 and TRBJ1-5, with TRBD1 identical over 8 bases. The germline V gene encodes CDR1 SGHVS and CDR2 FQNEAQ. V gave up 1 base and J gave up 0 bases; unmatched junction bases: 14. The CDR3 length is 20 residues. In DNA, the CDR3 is TGTGCCAGCAGCTTAGGCCCCGGACAGGGAGAGTTTTATAGCAATCAGCCCCAGCATTTT. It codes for CASSLGPGQGEFYSNQPQHF.

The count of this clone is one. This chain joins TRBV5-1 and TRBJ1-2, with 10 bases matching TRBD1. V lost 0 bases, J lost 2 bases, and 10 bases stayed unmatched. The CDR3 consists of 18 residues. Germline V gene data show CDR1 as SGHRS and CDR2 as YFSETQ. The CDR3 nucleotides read TGCGCCAGCAGCTTGGTTCCGGGACAGGGGAGTGAGAACTATGGCTACACCTTC. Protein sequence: CASSLVPGQGSENYGYTF.

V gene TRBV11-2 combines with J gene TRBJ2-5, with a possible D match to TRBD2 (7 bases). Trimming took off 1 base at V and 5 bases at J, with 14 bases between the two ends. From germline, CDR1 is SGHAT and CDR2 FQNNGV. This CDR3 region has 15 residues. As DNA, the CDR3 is TGTGCCAGCAGCTTAGGGGGGGGGCGCTGGGAGACCCAGTACTTC. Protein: CASSLGGGRWETQYF.

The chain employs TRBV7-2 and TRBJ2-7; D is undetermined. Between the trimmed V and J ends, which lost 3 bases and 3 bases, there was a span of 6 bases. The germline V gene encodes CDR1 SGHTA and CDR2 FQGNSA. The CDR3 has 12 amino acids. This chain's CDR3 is CASSFDNYEQYF. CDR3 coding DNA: TGTGCCAGCAGCTTCGACAACTACGAGCAGTACTTC.

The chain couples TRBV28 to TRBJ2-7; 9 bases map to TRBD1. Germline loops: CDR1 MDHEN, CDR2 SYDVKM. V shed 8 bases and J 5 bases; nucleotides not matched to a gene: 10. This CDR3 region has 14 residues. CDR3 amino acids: CASLTGTGLNEQYF. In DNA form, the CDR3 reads TGTGCCAGCCTCACCGGGACAGGGTTAAACGAGCAGTACTTC.

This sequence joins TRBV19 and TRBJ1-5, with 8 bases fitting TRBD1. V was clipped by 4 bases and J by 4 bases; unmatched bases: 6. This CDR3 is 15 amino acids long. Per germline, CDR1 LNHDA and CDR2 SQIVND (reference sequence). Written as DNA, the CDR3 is TGTGCCAGTAGTAATGGACAGGGTATAAATCAGCCCCAGCATTTT. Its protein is CASSNGQGINQPQHF. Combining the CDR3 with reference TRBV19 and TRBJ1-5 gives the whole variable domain DGGITQSPKYLFRKEGQNVTLSCEQNLNHDAMYWYRQDPGQGLRLIYYSQIVNDFQKGDIAEGYSVSREKKESFPLTVTSAQKNPTAFYLCASSNGQGINQPQHFGDGTRLSIL.

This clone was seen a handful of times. The CDR3 loop is CASSAWAPEKLFF. The CDR3 region has the DNA TGTGCCAGCAGCGCTTGGGCGCCCGAAAAACTGTTTTTT. The chain recombines TRBV21-1 with TRBJ1-4; TRBD1, the D gene given by the table, was not confirmed from the DNA. TRBV21-1 is termed a pseudogene. This CDR3 is built from 13 residues.

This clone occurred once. In nucleotides, the CDR3 is TGCGCCAGCAGCCAAGAGCCAGGCTATGGCTACACCTTC. The encoded protein is CASSQEPGYGYTF. The rearrangement links TRBV4-1 to TRBJ1-2; no firm D call. The V gene's germline CDR1 is MGHRA and CDR2 YSYEKL. The V end lost 0 bases, the J end lost 4 bases, and 6 bases lay between the germline ends. CDR3 size: 13 residues.

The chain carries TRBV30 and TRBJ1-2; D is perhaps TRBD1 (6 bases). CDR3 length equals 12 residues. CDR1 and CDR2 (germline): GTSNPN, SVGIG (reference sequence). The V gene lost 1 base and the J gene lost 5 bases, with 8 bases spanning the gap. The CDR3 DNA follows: TGTGCCTGGAGTGCCAGGGGATATGGCTACACCTTC. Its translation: CAWSARGYGYTF.

The CDR3 nucleotides are TGTGCCAGCATATCAGGGGGATCTCCGCAAGAGACCCAGTACTTC. Protein sequence: CASISGGSPQETQYF. V usage is TRBV25-1 and J usage is TRBJ2-5; 7 bases are a match to TRBD1. J lost 2 bases, V lost 7 bases, and 10 bases had no gene match. The germline V gene has CDR1 MGHDK and CDR2 SYGVNS. CDR3 length: 15 amino acids.

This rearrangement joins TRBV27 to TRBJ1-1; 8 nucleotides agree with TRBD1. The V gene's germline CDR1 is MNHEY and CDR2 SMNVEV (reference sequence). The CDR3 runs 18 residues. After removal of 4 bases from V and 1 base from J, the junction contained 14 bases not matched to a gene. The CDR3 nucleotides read TGTGCCAGCAGTTCCATTCAGGGGGCGCGAGGGGGGAACACTGAAGCTTTCTTT. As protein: CASSSIQGARGGNTEAFF.

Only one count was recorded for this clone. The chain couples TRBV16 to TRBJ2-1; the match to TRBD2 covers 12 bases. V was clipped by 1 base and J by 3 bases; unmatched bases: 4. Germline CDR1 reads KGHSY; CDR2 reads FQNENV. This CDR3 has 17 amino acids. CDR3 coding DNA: TGTGCCAGCAGCCAATTCGGACTAGCGGGGCACTACAATGAGCAGTTCTTC. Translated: CASSQFGLAGHYNEQFF.

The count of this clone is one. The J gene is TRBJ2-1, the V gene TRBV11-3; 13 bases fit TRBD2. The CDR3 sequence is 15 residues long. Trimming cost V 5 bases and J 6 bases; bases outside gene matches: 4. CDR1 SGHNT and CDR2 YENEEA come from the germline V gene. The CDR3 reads CASSTGTSGANEQFF. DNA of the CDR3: TGTGCCAGCAGCACCGGGACTAGCGGGGCCAATGAGCAGTTCTTC.

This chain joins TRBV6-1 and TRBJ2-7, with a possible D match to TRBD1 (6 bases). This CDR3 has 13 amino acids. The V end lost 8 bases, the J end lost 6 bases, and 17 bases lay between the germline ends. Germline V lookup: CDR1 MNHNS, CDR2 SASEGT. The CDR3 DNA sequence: TGTGCCAGCCCCAGGACAGAGGTTGGCGAGCAGTACTTC. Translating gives CASPRTEVGEQYF.

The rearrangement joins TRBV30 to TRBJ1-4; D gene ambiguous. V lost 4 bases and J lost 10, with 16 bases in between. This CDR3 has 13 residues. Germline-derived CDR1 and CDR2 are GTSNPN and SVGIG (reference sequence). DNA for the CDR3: TGTGCCTGGAAATCGCATGCGTTTGGAAAACTGTTTTTT. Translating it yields CAWKSHAFGKLFF.

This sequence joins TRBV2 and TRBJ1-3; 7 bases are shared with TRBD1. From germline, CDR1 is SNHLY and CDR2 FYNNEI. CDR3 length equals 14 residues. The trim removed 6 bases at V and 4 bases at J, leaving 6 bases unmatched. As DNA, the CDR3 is TGTGCCAGCAGCGAACAGGGGATCGGAAACACCATATATTTT. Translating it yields CASSEQGIGNTIYF.

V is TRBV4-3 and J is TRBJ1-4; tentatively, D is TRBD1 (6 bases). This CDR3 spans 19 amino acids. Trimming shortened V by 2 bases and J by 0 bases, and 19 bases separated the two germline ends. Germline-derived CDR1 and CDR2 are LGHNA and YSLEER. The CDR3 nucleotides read TGCGCCAGCAGCCAATCCCCGCGTACAGGGCTTGCAACTAATGAAAAACTGTTTTTT. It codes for CASSQSPRTGLATNEKLFF.

CDR3 nucleotides: TGTGCCAGCAGAGTAGCGGGGTTACTCAATGAGCAGTTCTTC. Translation: CASRVAGLLNEQFF. This chain joins TRBV7-2 and TRBJ2-1; 8 bases match TRBD2. CDR3 length equals 14 residues. Germline-derived CDR1 and CDR2 are SGHTA and FQGNSA. Germline trimming cut 6 bases from V and 6 bases from J; bases unmatched to any gene: 7.

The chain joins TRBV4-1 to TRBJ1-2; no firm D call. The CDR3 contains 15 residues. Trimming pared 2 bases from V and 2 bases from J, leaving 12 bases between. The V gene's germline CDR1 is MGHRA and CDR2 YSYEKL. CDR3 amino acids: CASSQRASGNYGYTF. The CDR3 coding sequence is TGCGCCAGCAGCCAAAGAGCCTCGGGGAACTATGGCTACACCTTC.

The DNA for the CDR3 is TGTGCCAGCAGTGTCTATCCGGGACACCTTAATGAAAAACTGTTTTTT. Translation: CASSVYPGHLNEKLFF. V is TRBV28 and J is TRBJ1-4; maybe TRBD1 (6 bases). CDR1 is MDHEN and CDR2 is SYDVKM in the germline V gene. With 5 bases removed from V and 4 bases from J, the gap between germline ends came to 17 bases. The CDR3 length is 16 residues.